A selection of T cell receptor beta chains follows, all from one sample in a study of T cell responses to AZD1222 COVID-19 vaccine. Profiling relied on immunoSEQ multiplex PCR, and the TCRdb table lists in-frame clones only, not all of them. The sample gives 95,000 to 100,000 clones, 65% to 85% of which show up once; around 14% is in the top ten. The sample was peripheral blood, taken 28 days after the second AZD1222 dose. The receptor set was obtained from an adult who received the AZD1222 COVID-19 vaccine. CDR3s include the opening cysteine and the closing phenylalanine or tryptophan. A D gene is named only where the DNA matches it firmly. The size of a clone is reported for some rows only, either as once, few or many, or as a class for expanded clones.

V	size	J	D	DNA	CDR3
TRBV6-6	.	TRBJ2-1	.	TGTGCCAGCACTCGGCTACCGACGATCGCTTCCTACAATGAGCAGTTCTTC	CASTRLPTIASYNEQFF
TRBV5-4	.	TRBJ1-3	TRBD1	TGTGCCAGCAGCCTACAGGGGTCCGGAAACACCATATATTTT	CASSLQGSGNTIYF
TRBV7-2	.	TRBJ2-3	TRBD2	TGTGCCAGCAGCTTAGGGGCGGGAGGTATCACAGATACGCAGTATTTT	CASSLGAGGITDTQYF
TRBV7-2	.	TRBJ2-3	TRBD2	TGTGCCAGCAGCTTAGGGCTTGGGACTAGCGGGAGGGCCGACGGTACGCAGTATTTT	CASSLGLGTSGRADGTQYF
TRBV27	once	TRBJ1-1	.	TGTGCCAGCCCGGTTACTACAGCGCGGACTGAAGCTTTCTTT	CASPVTTARTEAFF
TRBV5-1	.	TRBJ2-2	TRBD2	TGCGCCAGCAGCTTCGGAACGGGTTCGACTAGCTCCCCCAACACCGGGGAGCTGTTTTTT	CASSFGTGSTSSPNTGELFF
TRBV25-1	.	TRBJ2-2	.	TGTGCCAGCAGAGCGGACTCCACCGGGGAGCTGTTTTTT	CASRADSTGELFF
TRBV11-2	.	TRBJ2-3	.	TGTGCCAGCAGCTTAGTAGTAGCCAGCACAGATACGCAGTATTTT	CASSLVVASTDTQYF
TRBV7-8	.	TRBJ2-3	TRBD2	TGTGCCAGCAGCTCCTTACTCCGGGCTAGCGGGCCCATGGGAGATACGCAGTATTTT	CASSSLLRASGPMGDTQYF
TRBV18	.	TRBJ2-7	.	TGTGCCAGCTCACAGGAACTCGGTCCTTCCTCCTACGAGCAGTACTTC	CASSQELGPSSYEQYF
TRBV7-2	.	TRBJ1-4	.	TGTGCCAGCAGCCTAGTCCCGGGTAGGGCTAATGAAAAACTGTTTTTT	CASSLVPGRANEKLFF
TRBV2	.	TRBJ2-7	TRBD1	TGTGCCAGCAGTGCACAGGGGGGTGGTAGCGAGCAGTACTTC	CASSAQGGGSEQYF
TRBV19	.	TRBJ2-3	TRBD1	TGTGCCAGTAGTGACAGGGCTGTAAGGAGCACAGATACGCAGTATTTT	CASSDRAVRSTDTQYF
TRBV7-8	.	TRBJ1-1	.	TGTGCCAGCAGCTTAGCTCGGGACCTGGCTGAAGCTTTCTTT	CASSLARDLAEAFF
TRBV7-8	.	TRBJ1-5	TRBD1	TGTGCCAGCAGCTTCCAGGGGGCTCAGCCCCAGCATTTT	CASSFQGAQPQHF
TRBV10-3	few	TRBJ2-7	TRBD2	TGTGCCACGGAACTAGCGGGGGGCTACGAGCAGTACTTC	CATELAGGYEQYF
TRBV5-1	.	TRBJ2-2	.	TGCGCCAGCAGCTTGGAACCGCAGGGAATAGGGACCGGGGAGCTGTTTTTT	CASSLEPQGIGTGELFF
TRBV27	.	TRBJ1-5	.	TGTGCCAGCAGTTTAGTGGCGGACAATCAGCCCCAGCATTTT	CASSLVADNQPQHF
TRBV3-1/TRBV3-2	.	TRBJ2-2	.	TGTGCCAGCAGCCAAGGGGTAGGGCCGAACACCGGGGAGCTGTTTTTT	CASSQGVGPNTGELFF
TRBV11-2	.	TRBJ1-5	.	TGTGCCAGCAGCGCGGACCTGAATCAGCCCCAGCATTTT	CASSADLNQPQHF
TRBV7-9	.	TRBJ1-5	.	TGTGCCAGCAGTCCGAACGCGGATCAGCCCCAGCATTTT	CASSPNADQPQHF
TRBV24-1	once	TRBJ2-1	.	TGTGCCACCAGTGATGTGTACAATGAGCAGTTCTTC	CATSDVYNEQFF
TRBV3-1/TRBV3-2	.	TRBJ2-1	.	TGTGCCAGCAGCCAAGCTCCCGGCTCCTACAATGAGCAGTTCTTC	CASSQAPGSYNEQFF
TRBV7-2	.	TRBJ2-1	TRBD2	TGTGCCAGCAGCTTAGTGTGGTCTAGCGGGGCCCAAAGGGAGCAGTTCTTC	CASSLVWSSGAQREQFF
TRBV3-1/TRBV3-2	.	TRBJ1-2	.	TGTGCCAGCAGCCAAGAAACGGTTGCAGTTTACGGCTACACCTTC	CASSQETVAVYGYTF
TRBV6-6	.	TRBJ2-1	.	TGTGCCAGCAGCCGGGGAGAAAGTCAAAACAATGAGCAGTTCTTC	CASSRGESQNNEQFF
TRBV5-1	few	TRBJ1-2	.	TGCGCCAGCAGCTTTAAAAGTAAGGGAGGAGGTGGCTACACCTTC	CASSFKSKGGGGYTF
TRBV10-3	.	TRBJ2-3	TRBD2	TGTGCCATGAAAGAGCCGGGGGGTACGCAGTATTTT	CAMKEPGGTQYF
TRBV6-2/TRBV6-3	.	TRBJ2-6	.	TGTGCCAGCAGTTACGGAAACGTCCTGACTTTC	CASSYGNVLTF
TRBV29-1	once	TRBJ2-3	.	TGCAGCGCGACAGCTAGCACAGATACGCAGTATTTT	CSATASTDTQYF
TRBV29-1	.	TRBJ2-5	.	TGCAGCGTCAGGGATTCTGGACAAGAGACCCAGTACTTC	CSVRDSGQETQYF
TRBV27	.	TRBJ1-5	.	TGTGCCAGCAAACGCACAGGGTTTGGCAATCAGCCCCAGCATTTT	CASKRTGFGNQPQHF
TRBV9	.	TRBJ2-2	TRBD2	TGTGCCAGCAGCGACAGACTAGCGGGGACCGGTTTCGGCACCGGGGAGCTGTTTTTT	CASSDRLAGTGFGTGELFF
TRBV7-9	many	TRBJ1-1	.	TGTGCCAGCAGCTTAATGGCAAGGTCGACCGGCGAAGCTTTCTTT	CASSLMARSTGEAFF
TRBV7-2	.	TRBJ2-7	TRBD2	TGTGCCAGCAGACAGACTAGCGACAGGAGCTCCTACGAGCAGTACTTC	CASRQTSDRSSYEQYF
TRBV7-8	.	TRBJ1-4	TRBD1	TGTGCCAGCAGCTTGACAGGGGTCGGGGAAAAACTGTTTTTT	CASSLTGVGEKLFF
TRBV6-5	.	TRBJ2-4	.	TGTGCCAGCGGGGTTGCATATACCAAAAACATTCAGTACTTC	CASGVAYTKNIQYF
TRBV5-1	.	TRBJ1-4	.	TGCGCCAGCAGCTTGGGACACGACTCGGGTGAAAAACTGTTTTTT	CASSLGHDSGEKLFF
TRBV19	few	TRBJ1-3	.	TGTGCCAGTAGTATCGGCAGCAGAAACACCATATATTTT	CASSIGSRNTIYF
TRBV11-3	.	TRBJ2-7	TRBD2	TGTGCCAGCAGCTCCCCTTGGACTAGCGAGCTAAGGCACGAGCAGTACTTC	CASSSPWTSELRHEQYF